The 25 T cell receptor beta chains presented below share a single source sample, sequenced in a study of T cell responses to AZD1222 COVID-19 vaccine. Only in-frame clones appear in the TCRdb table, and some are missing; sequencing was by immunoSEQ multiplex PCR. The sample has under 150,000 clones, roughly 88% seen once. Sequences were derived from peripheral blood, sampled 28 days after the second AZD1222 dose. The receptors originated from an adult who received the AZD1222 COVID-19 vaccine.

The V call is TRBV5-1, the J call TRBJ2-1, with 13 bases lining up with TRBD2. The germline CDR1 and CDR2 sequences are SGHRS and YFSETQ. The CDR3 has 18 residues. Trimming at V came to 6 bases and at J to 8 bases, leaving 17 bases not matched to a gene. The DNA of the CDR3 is TGCGCCAGCAATGGACTAGCGGGAGCGCCGATGACTTCCGATGAGCAGTTCTTC. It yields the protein CASNGLAGAPMTSDEQFF.

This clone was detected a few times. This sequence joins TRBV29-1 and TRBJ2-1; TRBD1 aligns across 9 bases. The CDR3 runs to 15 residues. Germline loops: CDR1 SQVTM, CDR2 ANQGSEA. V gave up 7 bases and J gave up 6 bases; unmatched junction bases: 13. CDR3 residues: CSADLPGTGSNEQFF. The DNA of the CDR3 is TGCAGCGCCGACCTCCCCGGGACAGGGAGCAATGAGCAGTTCTTC.

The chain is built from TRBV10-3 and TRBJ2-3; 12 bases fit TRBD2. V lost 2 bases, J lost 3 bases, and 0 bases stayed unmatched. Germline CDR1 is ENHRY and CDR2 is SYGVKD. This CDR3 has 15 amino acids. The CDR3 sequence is CAISEGLAGTDTQYF. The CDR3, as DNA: TGTGCCATCAGTGAGGGACTAGCGGGGACAGATACGCAGTATTTT.

CDR3 sequence (DNA): TGTGCCACCAGTGATACCCGTGCTGGGGGGCAGACCCAGTACTTC. Protein product: CATSDTRAGGQTQYF. The V call is TRBV24-1, the J call TRBJ2-5; TRBD1 or TRBD2 may be the D gene (6 bases each). Looked up from germline, CDR1 is KGHDR and CDR2 is SFDVKD. This CDR3 comprises 15 residues. The V and J ends lost 3 bases and 6 bases respectively, with 16 bases between them.

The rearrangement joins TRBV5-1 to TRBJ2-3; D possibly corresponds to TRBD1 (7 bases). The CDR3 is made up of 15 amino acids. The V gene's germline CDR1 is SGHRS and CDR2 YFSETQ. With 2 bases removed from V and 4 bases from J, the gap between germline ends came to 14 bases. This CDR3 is CASSLQTGTADTQYF. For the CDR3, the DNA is TGCGCCAGCAGCTTACAGACAGGGACTGCAGATACGCAGTATTTT.

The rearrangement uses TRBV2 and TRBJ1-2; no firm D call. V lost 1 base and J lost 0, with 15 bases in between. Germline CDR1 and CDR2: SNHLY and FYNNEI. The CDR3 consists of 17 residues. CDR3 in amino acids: CASSEVPRTISNYGYTF. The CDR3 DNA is TGTGCCAGCAGTGAAGTACCCCGGACGATCTCTAACTATGGCTACACCTTC. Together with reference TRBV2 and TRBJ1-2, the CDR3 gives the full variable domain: EPEVTQTPSHQVTQMGQEVILRCVPISNHLYFYWYRQILGQKVEFLVSFYNNEISEKSEIFDDQFSVERPDGSNFTLKIRSTKLEDSAMYFCASSEVPRTISNYGYTFGSGTRLTVV.

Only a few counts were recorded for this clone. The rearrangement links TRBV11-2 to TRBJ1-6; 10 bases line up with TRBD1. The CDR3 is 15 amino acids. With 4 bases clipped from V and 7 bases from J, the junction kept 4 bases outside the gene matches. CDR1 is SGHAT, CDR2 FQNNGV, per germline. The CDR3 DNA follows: TGTGCCAGCAGCTCCGGACAGGGGGACAATTCACCCCTCCACTTT. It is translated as CASSSGQGDNSPLHF.

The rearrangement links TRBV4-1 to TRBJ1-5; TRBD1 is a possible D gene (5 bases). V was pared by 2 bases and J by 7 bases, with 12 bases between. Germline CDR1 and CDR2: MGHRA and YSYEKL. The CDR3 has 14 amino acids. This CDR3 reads CASSQRQGQQPQHF. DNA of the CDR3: TGCGCCAGCAGCCAAAGGCAGGGTCAACAGCCCCAGCATTTT.

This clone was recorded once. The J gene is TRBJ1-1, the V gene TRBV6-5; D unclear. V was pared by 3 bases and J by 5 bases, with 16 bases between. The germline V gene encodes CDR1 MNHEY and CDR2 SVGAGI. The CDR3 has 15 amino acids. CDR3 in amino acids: CASSYLTPLGTEAFF. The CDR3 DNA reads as TGTGCCAGCAGTTATCTGACACCCCTGGGGACTGAAGCTTTCTTT.

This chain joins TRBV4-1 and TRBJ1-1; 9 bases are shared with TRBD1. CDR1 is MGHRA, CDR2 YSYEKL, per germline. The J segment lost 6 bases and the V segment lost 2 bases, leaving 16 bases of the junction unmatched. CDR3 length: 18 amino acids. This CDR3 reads CASSQPHPGTGPVPEAFF. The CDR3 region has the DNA TGCGCCAGCAGCCAACCCCACCCCGGGACAGGGCCGGTCCCTGAAGCTTTCTTT.

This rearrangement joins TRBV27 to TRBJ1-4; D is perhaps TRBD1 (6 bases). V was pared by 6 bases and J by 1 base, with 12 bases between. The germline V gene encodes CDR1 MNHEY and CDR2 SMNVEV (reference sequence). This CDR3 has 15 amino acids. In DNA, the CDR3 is TGTGCCAGCAGCATTTTACAGGGAACTAATGAAAAACTGTTTTTT. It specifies CASSILQGTNEKLFF.

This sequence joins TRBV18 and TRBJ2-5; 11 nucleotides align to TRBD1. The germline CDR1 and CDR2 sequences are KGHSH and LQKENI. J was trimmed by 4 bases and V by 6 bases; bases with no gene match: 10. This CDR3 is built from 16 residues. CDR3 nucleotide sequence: TGTGCCAGCTCGGAACGAGGACAGGGGGCTTCAGAGACCCAGTACTTC. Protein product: CASSERGQGASETQYF. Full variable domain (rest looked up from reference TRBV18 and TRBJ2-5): NAGVMQNPRHLVRRRGQEARLRCSPMKGHSHVYWYRQLPEEGLKFMVYLQKENIIDESGMPKERFSAEFPKEGPSILRIQQVVRGDSAAYFCASSERGQGASETQYFGPGTRLLVL.

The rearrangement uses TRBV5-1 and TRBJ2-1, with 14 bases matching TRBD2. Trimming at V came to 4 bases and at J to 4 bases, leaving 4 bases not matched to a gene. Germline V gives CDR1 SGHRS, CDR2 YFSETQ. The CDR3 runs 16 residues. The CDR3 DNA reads TGCGCCAGCAGCGTAGGGACTAGCGGGGGATACAATGAGCAGTTCTTC. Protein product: CASSVGTSGGYNEQFF.

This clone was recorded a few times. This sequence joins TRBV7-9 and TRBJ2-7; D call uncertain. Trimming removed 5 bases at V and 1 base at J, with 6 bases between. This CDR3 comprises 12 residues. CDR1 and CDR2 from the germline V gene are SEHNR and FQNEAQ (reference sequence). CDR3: CASSPQSYEQYF. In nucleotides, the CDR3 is TGTGCCAGCAGCCCACAGTCCTACGAGCAGTACTTC.

CDR3 sequence: CASSLKGIGYTF. The DNA for the CDR3 is TGTGCCAGCAGTTTAAAAGGGATTGGCTACACCTTC. This chain connects TRBV12-3 or TRBV12-4 to TRBJ1-2, with D hard to call. Trimming removed 2 bases at V and 7 bases at J, with 8 bases between. The CDR3 consists of 12 residues.

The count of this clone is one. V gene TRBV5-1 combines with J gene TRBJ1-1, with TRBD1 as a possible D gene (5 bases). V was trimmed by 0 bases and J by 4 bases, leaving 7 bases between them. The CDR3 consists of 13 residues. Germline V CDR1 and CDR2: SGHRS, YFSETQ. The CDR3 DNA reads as TGCGCCAGCAGCTTGGGGGGCCCCACTGAAGCTTTCTTT. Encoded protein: CASSLGGPTEAFF.

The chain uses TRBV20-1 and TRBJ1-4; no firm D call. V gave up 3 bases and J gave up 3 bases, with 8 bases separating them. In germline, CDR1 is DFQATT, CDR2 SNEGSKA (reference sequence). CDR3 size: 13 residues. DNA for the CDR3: TGCAGTGCTAGTGGGCACGCTAATGAAAAACTGTTTTTT. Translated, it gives CSASGHANEKLFF.

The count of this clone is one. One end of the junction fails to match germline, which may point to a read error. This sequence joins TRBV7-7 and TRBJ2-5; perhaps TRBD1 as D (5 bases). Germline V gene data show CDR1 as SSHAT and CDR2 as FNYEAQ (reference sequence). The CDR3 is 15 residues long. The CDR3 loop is CASSEFDRAQETQYF. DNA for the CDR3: TGTGCTAGCAGCGAATTTGACAGAGCCCAAGAGACCCAGTACTTC.

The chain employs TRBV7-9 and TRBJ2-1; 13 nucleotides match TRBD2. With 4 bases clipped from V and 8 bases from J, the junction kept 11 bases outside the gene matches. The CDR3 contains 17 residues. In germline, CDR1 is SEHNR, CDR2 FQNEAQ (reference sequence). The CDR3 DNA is TGTGCCAGCAGCTCCCGTGGCGGGACTAGCGGGGACTATGAGCAGTTCTTC. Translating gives CASSSRGGTSGDYEQFF.

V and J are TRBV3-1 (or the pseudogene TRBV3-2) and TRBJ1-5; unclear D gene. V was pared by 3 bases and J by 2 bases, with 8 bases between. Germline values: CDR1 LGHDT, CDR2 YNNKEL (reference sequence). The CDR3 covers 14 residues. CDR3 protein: CASSHRGGNQPQHF. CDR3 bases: TGTGCCAGCAGCCATCGTGGGGGCAATCAGCCCCAGCATTTT.

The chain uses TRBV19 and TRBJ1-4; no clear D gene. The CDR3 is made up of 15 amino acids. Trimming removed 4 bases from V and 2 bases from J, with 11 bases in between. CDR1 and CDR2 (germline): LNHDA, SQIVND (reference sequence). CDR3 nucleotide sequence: TGTGCCAGTAGTACCCTAATGGAGACTAATGAAAAACTGTTTTTT. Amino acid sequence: CASSTLMETNEKLFF.

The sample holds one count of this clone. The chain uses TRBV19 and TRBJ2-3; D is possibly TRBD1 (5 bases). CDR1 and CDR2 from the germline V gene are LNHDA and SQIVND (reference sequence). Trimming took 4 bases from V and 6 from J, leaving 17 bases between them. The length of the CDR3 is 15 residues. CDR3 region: CASSKRQGGWDTQYF. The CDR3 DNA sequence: TGTGCCAGTAGTAAGAGGCAGGGCGGCTGGGATACGCAGTATTTT.

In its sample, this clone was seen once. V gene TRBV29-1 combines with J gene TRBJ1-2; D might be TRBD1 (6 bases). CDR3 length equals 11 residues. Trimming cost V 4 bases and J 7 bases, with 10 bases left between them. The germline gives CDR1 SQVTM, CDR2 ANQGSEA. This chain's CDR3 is CSVGGGGGYTF. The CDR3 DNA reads TGCAGCGTTGGCGGGGGCGGTGGCTACACCTTC.

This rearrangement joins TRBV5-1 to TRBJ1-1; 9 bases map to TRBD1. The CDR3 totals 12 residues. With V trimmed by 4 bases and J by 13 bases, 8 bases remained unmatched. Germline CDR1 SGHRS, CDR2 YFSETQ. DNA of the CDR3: TGCGCCAGCAGCCTGGGACAGGGCGTCGATTTCTTT. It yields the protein CASSLGQGVDFF.

CDR3 nucleotide sequence: TGCGCCAGCAGCCTGGGGACGGCCCAGTACCAAGAGACCCAGTACTTC. Translating gives CASSLGTAQYQETQYF. The rearrangement links TRBV5-1 to TRBJ2-5; D is tentatively TRBD1 or TRBD2 (5 bases each). V lost 4 bases and J 0 bases, leaving 16 bases between the germline ends. Germline values: CDR1 SGHRS, CDR2 YFSETQ. This CDR3 region has 16 residues. Full variable domain (outside the CDR3, taken from reference TRBV5-1 and TRBJ2-5): KAGVTQTPRYLIKTRGQQVTLSCSPISGHRSVSWYQQTPGQGLQFLFEYFSETQRNKGNFPGRFSGRQFSNSRSEMNVSTLELGDSALYLCASSLGTAQYQETQYFGPGTRLLVL.